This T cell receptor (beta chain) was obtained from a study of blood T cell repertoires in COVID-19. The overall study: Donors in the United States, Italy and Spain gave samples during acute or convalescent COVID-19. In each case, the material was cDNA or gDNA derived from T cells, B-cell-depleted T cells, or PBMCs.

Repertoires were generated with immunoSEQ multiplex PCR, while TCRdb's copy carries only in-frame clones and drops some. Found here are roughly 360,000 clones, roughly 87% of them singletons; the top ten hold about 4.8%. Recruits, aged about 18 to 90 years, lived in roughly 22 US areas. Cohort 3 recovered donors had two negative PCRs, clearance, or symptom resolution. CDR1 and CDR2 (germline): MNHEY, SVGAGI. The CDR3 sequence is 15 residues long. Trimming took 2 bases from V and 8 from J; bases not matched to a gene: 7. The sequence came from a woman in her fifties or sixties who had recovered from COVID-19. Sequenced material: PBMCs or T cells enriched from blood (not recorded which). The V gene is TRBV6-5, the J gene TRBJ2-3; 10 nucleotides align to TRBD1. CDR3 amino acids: CASSYTGTGEGTQYF. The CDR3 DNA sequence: TGTGCCAGCAGTTACACCGGGACAGGGGAAGGTACGCAGTATTTT.